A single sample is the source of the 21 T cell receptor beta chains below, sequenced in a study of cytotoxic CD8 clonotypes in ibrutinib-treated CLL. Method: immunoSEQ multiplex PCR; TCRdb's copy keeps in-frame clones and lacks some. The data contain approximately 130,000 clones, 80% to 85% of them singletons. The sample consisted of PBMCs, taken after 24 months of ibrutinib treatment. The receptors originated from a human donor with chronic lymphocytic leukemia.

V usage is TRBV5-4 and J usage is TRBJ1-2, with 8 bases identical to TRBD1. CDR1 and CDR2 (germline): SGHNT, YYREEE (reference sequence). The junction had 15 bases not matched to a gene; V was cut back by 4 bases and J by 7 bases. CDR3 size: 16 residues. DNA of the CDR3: TGTGCCAGCAGCACAGGACAGGGTAGAAGGGTCTCTGGCTACACCTTC. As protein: CASSTGQGRRVSGYTF.

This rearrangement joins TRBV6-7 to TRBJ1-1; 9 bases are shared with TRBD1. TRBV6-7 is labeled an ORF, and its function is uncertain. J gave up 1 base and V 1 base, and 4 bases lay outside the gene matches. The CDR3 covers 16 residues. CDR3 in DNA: TGTGCCAGCAGTTACTTTAGACAGGGGGGGAACACTGAAGCTTTCTTT. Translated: CASSYFRQGGNTEAFF.

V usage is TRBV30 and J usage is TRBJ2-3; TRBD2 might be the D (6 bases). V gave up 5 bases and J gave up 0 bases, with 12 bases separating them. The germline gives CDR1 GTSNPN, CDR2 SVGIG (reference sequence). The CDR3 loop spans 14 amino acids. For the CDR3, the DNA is TGTGCCTGGCGGGTGGCGGGGAGCACAGATACGCAGTATTTT. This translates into CAWRVAGSTDTQYF.

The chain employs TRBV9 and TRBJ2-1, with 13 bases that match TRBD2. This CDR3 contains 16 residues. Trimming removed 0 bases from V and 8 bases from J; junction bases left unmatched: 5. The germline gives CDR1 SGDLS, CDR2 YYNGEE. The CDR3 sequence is CASSVGGTSGVHEQFF. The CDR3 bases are TGTGCCAGCAGCGTAGGGGGGACTAGCGGGGTCCATGAGCAGTTCTTC.

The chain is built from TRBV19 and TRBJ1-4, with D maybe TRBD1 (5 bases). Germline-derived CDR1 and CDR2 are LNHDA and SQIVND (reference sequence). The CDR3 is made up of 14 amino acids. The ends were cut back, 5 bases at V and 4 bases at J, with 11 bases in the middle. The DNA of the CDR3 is TGTGCCAGTAGTCCCCCAGGGTATAATGAAAAACTGTTTTTT. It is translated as CASSPPGYNEKLFF.

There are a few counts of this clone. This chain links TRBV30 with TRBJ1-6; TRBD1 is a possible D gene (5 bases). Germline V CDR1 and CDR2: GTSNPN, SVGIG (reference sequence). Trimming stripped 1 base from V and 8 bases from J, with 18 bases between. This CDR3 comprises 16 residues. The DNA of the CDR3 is TGTGCCTGGAGTGACGGGACTAGAGGAAGGCATTCACCCCTCCACTTT. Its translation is CAWSDGTRGRHSPLHF.

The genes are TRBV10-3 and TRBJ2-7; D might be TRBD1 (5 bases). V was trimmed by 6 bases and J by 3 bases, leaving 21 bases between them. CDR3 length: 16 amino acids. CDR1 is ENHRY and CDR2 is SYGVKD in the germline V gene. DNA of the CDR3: TGTGCCATCAGCCCCGGACAAGGGCTGGGGTACTACGAGCAGTACTTC. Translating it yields CAISPGQGLGYYEQYF.

CDR3 sequence (DNA): TGTGCCAGCAGCACCTCAGCGGGGGGGTCCTACAATGAGCAGTTCTTC. It specifies CASSTSAGGSYNEQFF. V is TRBV9 and J is TRBJ2-1; 10 positions agree with TRBD2. The CDR3 is 16 residues long. From germline, CDR1 is SGDLS and CDR2 YYNGEE. With 4 bases clipped from V and 1 base from J, the junction kept 5 bases outside the gene matches.

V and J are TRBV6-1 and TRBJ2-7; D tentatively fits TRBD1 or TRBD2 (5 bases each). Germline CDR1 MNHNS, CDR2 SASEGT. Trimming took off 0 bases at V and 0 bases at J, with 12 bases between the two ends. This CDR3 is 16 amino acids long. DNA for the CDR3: TGTGCCAGCAGTGAAGCGCTGGGGGTAGGCTCCTACGAGCAGTACTTC. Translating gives CASSEALGVGSYEQYF.

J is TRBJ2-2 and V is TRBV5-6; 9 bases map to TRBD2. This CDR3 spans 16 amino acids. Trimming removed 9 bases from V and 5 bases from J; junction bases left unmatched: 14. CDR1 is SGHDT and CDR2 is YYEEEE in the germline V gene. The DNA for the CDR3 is TGTGCCACCGGCGGGGCTAGCGGGGCCCCTACCGGGGAGCTGTTTTTT. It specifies CATGGASGAPTGELFF.

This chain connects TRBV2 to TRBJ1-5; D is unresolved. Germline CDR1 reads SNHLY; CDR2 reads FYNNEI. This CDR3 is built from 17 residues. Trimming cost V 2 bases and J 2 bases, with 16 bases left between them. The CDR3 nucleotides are TGTGCCAGCAGTGAAAGAGTTGGGGTTGTGGGCAATCAGCCCCAGCATTTT. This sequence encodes CASSERVGVVGNQPQHF.

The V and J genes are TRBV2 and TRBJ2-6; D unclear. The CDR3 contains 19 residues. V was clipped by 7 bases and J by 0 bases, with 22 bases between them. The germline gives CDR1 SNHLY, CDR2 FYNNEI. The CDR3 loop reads CASKFTTLPRFSGANVLTF. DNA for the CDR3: TGTGCCAGCAAATTCACGACCTTGCCCCGATTCTCTGGGGCCAACGTCCTGACTTTC.

The DNA for the CDR3 is TGCGCCAGTAGACTTTATCCCAGGTCGGAGACCCAGTACTTC. This translates into CASRLYPRSETQYF. V is TRBV5-1 and J is TRBJ2-5; D is unclear. Germline CDR1 and CDR2: SGHRS and YFSETQ. The V gene lost 8 bases and the J gene lost 5 bases, with 19 bases spanning the gap. The CDR3 totals 14 residues.

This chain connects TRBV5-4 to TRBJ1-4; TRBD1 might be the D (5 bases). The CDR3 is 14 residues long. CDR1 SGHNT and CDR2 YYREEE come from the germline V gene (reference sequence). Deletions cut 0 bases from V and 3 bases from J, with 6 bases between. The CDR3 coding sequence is TGTGCCAGCAGCTTGGCAGGGCCTAATGAAAAACTGTTTTTT. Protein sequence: CASSLAGPNEKLFF.

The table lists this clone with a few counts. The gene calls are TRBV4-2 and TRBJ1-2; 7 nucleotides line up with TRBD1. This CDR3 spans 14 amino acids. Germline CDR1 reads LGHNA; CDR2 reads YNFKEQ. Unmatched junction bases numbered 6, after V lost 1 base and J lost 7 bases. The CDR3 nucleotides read TGTGCCAGCAGCCAAGGGCGAGGGGGCTCTGGCTACACCTTC. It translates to CASSQGRGGSGYTF.

This chain's CDR3 is CASSPRSTGPYGYTF. The CDR3 bases are TGTGCCAGCAGTCCGCGGAGCACAGGCCCTTATGGCTACACCTTC. This chain connects TRBV27 to TRBJ1-2, with a tentative D call TRBD1 (5 bases). From germline, CDR1 is MNHEY and CDR2 SMNVEV (reference sequence). The CDR3 is 15 amino acids. V lost 5 bases to trimming and J lost 5 bases, with 18 bases between them.

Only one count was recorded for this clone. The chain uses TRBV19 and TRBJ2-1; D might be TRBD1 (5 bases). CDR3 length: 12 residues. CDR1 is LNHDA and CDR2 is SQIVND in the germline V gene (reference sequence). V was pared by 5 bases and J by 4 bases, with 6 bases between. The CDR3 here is CASSQGYNEQFF. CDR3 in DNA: TGTGCCAGTAGTCAGGGTTACAATGAGCAGTTCTTC.

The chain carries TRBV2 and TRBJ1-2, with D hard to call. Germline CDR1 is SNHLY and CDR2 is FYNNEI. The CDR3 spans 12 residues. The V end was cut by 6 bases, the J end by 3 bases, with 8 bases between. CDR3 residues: CASSLTDYGYTF. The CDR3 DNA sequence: TGTGCCAGCAGCCTCACGGACTATGGCTACACCTTC.

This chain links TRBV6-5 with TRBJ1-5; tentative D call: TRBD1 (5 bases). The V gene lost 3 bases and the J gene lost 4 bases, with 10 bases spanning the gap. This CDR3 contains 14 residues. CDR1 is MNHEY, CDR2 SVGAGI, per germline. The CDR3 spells CASSYLGTNQPQHF. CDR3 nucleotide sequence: TGTGCCAGCAGTTATTTGGGGACTAATCAGCCCCAGCATTTT.

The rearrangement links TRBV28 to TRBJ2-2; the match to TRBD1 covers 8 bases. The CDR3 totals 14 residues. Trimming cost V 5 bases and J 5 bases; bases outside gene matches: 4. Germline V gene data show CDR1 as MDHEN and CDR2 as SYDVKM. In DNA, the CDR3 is TGTGCCAGCAGTACCTGGACAGGGACCGGGGAGCTGTTTTTT. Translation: CASSTWTGTGELFF.

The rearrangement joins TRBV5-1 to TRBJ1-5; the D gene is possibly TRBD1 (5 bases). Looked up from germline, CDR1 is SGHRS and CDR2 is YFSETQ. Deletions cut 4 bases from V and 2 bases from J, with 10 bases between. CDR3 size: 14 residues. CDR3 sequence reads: CASSMGVGNQPQHF. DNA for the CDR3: TGCGCCAGCAGCATGGGGGTGGGCAATCAGCCCCAGCATTTT.